This T cell receptor (beta chain) was documented in a study of CD8 T cells in ankylosing spondylitis (dated by TCRdb to about 2017). About the study as a whole: The study profiled T cell receptor beta repertoires in healthy donors and ankylosing spondylitis patients to find disease-linked TCR variants. The full study cohort was made up of 25 to 30 ankylosing spondylitis patients and around 100 healthy donors. Peripheral blood samples were taken, and synovial fluid was additionally collected from ankylosing spondylitis patients. General study outcomes and caveats: Some TCR beta motif variants had previously been reported in synovial fluid and blood of reactive arthritis patients, which suggested common disease-initiation mechanisms. The disease-linked clones showed a CD8+ phenotype and occurred at relatively low frequencies in peripheral blood. Blood from ankylosing spondylitis patients appeared to be characterized by a TCR beta motif composed of under 10 highly homologous amino acid variants. The disease-linked clones were reported as significantly enriched in matched synovial fluid samples from ankylosing spondylitis patients.

Many counts were recorded for this clonotype. There is no known antigen for this receptor. No much larger clone exists at a distance of one base, and base qualities are not known. The germline ends are 11 bases apart after V is trimmed by 3 bases and J by 5 bases. The germline V gene (reference sequence) sets CDR1 to DFQATT and CDR2 to SNEGSKA. The CDR3, from cysteine to phenylalanine, totals 13 residues. The only DNA kept is the CDR3, 39 bases in frame from the first base. The data were produced on an Illumina HiSeq 2500. Quantitative 5'-RACE with molecular barcodes was used to prepare TCR beta libraries. Under the source paper's analysis protocol: A new computational method, built on a probabilistic model of VDJ rearrangement, was used to identify disease-linked TCR variants. TCRdb ran its own pipeline on the public reads, namely fastp trimming at Q25 and MiXCR clone calling, and kept in-frame beta chains. Under each unique CDR3 protein, matching rows form one entry showing the most common genes and DNA. None of the V and J calls come from the authors' own analysis; TCRdb made them. This sample gives approximately 100,000 distinct CDR3 sequences in total; about 8% of them show up just once. The ten largest clonotypes hold 9.9% of the sample.

The sample consisted of blood, either unsorted or a sorted T cell fraction (not recorded which). The receptor chain draws on TRBV20-1 and TRBJ1-5; there is no confident call for the D gene. The receptor's source is a male donor with ankylosing spondylitis or in good health (not recorded which). The nucleotides are TGCAGTGCTAGGCCGGGCGAGGATCAGCCCCAGCATTTT. It codes for CSARPGEDQPQHF.